This T cell receptor (beta chain) was captured by sequencing in a study of T cells in Graves' hyperthyroidism and ophthalmopathy. Overall study findings and caveats: Ophthalmopathy prediction by the model preceded onset by a median approximately 5.9 months. Ophthalmopathy was distinguished from stable hyperthyroidism by 13 V-J signatures. Most expanded thyroid clonotypes above 0.001 recurred in blood.

Disease lasting under 3 months, a NOSPECS grade of at least 4, and a Clinical Activity Score of at least 3 were features of the ophthalmopathy patients. RNA transcripts were the template for amplifying TCR beta CDR3 regions. Researchers ran a first-round RT-PCR on the TCR CDR3 using the HTBI primer set. One entry per CDR3 protein, called by TCRdb with MiXCR from the multiplex PCR reads. The table lists some 530,000 distinct CDR3 sequences, roughly 23% of them singletons. Germline loops: CDR1 SNHLY, CDR2 FYNNEI. V dropped 7 bases and J dropped 4 bases, with 16 bases sitting between them. The CDR3 has 14 amino acids. Many counts were recorded for this clonotype. Its antigen is currently unknown.

Sequenced sample: blood. V and J are TRBV2 and TRBJ1-1; D is perhaps TRBD1 (6 bases). The TCR sequence derives from a woman aged 70-85 years with Graves' ophthalmopathy. The chain's CDR3 is CASTEQGLRTEAFF. In nucleotides, the CDR3 is TGTGCCAGCACCGAACAGGGTCTTCGCACTGAAGCTTTCTTT. The full variable domain, rest sourced from reference TRBV2 and TRBJ1-1, is EPEVTQTPSHQVTQMGQEVILRCVPISNHLYFYWYRQILGQKVEFLVSFYNNEISEKSEIFDDQFSVERPDGSNFTLKIRSTKLEDSAMYFCASTEQGLRTEAFFGQGTRLTVV.